This T cell receptor (beta chain) was retrieved from a study of shared clonotypes between healthy human individuals. The CDR3 loop spans 16 amino acids. From germline, CDR1 is SGHAT and CDR2 FQNNGV. Trimming took off 4 bases at V and 0 bases at J, with 13 bases between the two ends. Sequencing was performed with immunoSEQ multiplex PCR; in TCRdb, only in-frame clones are kept and a portion is missing. The table includes a few million clones, roughly nine tenths detected once. The gene calls are TRBV11-2 and TRBJ2-1; D is possibly TRBD2 (6 bases). The receptor was derived from a man younger than 35 in good health. Material: naive CD4+ T cells sorted from blood. Described subset: CD45RA+ positively selected. As DNA, the CDR3 is TGTGCCAGCAGCTCAAGTTCCGGGAGCTCCTACAATGAGCAGTTCTTC. Residues: CASSSSSGSSYNEQFF.